The clone carrying this T cell receptor (beta chain) was found a few times. V was cut by 8 bases and J by 11 bases, with 9 bases left in between. CDR3 length equals 9 residues. Germline CDR1 SEHNR, CDR2 FQNEAQ (reference sequence). These data are taken from a study of identical twins. TCRdb itself ran the 5' RACE reads through MiXCR, one entry per CDR3 protein. The sample holds 500,000 to 700,000 distinct CDR3 sequences, about 7% seen once. This sample was also put to use in a study of yellow fever vaccine responses in identical twins.

The sequenced sample was PBMCs. This clonotype was obtained from a woman younger than 30 in good health. This chain joins TRBV7-9 and TRBJ1-1; D not resolved. The CDR3 protein is CASALGAFF. CDR3 DNA: TGTGCCAGCGCCCTAGGGGCTTTCTTT.